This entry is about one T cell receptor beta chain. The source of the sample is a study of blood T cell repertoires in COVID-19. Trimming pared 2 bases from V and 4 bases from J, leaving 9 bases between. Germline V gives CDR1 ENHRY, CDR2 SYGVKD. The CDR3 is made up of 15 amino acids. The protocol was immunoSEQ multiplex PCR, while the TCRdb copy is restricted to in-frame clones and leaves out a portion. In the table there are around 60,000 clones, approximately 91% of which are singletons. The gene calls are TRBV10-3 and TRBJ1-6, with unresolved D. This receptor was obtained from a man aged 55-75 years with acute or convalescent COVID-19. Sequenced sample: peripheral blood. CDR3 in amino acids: CAISEGVSYNSPLHF. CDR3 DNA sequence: TGTGCCATCAGTGAGGGAGTCAGTTATAATTCACCCCTCCACTTT.